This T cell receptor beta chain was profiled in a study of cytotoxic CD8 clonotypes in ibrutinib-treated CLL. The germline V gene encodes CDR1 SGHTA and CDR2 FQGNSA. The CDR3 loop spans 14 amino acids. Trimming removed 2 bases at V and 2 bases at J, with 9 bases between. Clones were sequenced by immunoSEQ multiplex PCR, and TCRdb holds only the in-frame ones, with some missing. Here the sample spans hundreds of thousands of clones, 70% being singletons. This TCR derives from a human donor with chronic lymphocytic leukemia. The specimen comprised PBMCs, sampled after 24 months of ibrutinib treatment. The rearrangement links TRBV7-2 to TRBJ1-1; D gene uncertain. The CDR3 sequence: CASSLRPRNTEAFF. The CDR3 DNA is TGTGCCAGCAGCTTACGGCCCCGTAACACTGAAGCTTTCTTT.